The table lists the clone carrying this T cell receptor beta chain with a count of one. Its antigen remains unidentified. The sample is drawn from a study of shared clonotypes between healthy human individuals. Study-wide findings and caveats: Naive subsets, compared against memory subsets, generally had larger estimated richness values. Rarefaction demonstrated incomplete sorted-subset sequencing despite large depth.

Sequenced by immunoSEQ multiplex PCR; TCRdb stores in-frame clones only, minus some. The table has about 2.4 million clones, approximately 94% seen once; the top ten hold 0.35% to 0.45%. The germline V and J ends were trimmed by 4 bases and 1 base, with 11 bases remaining between them. Germline V gene sequence: CDR1 SEHNR, CDR2 FQNEAQ (reference sequence). The CDR3 contains 16 residues. The source of this sequence is a man younger than 30 in good health. Some clones in this sample may be carry-over from other donors' samples. The specimen sequenced was naive CD4+ T cells from PBMCs. Subset meaning: CD45RA+ positively selected. This rearrangement joins TRBV7-9 to TRBJ2-6; possible D gene TRBD1, 6 bases. This CDR3 is CASSSTGFSGANVLTF. The CDR3 DNA sequence: TGTGCCAGCAGCTCCACAGGGTTTTCTGGGGCCAACGTCCTGACTTTC.